A selection of T cell receptor beta chains follows, all from one sample in a study of spatial heterogeneity in lung cancer. TCRdb reanalysed the 5' RACE reads using MiXCR and keeps one entry per CDR3 protein. The data contain tens of thousands of distinct CDR3 sequences, approximately 20% of them singletons. Specimen: PBMCs, collected at surgery. The receptor source for this set is a male donor with early-stage non-small cell lung cancer. Each CDR3 is given with its conserved first and last residue. D genes are given only for firm matches. Clone size appears in some rows only: once, few, many, or a class for an expanded clone.

.	TRBJ2-2	TRBV28	few	CASSLVRDTGELFF	TGTGCCAGCAGTTTGGTCAGGGACACCGGGGAGCTGTTTTTT
.	TRBJ2-2	TRBV7-3	.	CASSQEGRANTGELFF	TGTGCCAGCAGCCAGGAGGGACGGGCGAACACCGGGGAGCTGTTTTTT
TRBD1	TRBJ1-5	TRBV6-6	.	CASSYPQGPYSNQPQHF	TGTGCCAGCAGTTACCCACAGGGGCCCTATAGCAATCAGCCCCAGCATTTT
.	TRBJ2-1	TRBV19	.	CASTSFHNEQFF	TGTGCCAGTACCTCCTTCCACAATGAGCAGTTCTTC
TRBD1	TRBJ2-3	TRBV15	.	CATNRDRGLSDTQYF	TGTGCCACCAACCGGGACAGGGGGTTGTCAGATACGCAGTATTTT
TRBD2	TRBJ2-3	TRBV12-3/TRBV12-4	.	CASSEATGTSGTDTQYF	TGTGCCAGCAGCGAAGCCACCGGGACTAGCGGCACAGATACGCAGTATTTT
TRBD1	TRBJ2-2	TRBV12-3/TRBV12-4	once	CASSPGDSTGELFF	TGTGCCAGCAGTCCCGGGGACAGCACCGGGGAGCTGTTTTTT
.	TRBJ2-3	TRBV28	.	CASRPGAASTDTQYF	TGTGCCAGCAGGCCGGGTGCTGCCAGCACAGATACGCAGTATTTT
.	TRBJ1-6	TRBV7-2	.	CASSLRDLNSPLHF	TGTGCCAGCAGCCTAAGGGACCTCAATTCACCCCTCCACTTT
.	TRBJ2-7	TRBV5-1	.	CASSLSMASYEQYF	TGCGCCAGCAGCTTGAGTATGGCCTCCTACGAGCAGTACTTC
TRBD1	TRBJ2-7	TRBV5-6	.	CASSLWDRGAYEQYF	TGTGCCAGCAGCTTGTGGGACAGGGGCGCCTACGAGCAGTACTTC
TRBD1	TRBJ2-1	TRBV2	few	CASSPPDRAPYNEQFF	TGTGCCAGCAGTCCCCCGGACAGGGCCCCCTACAATGAGCAGTTCTTC
TRBD1	TRBJ1-2	TRBV6-5	.	CASSYSGQGAFYGYTF	TGTGCCAGCAGTTACTCCGGACAGGGGGCGTTCTATGGCTACACCTTC
TRBD2	TRBJ2-1	TRBV2	few	CASRPGLAYNEQFF	TGTGCCAGCAGGCCGGGACTAGCCTACAATGAGCAGTTCTTC
TRBD2	TRBJ2-1	TRBV5-1	few	CASSLVTSGSNEQFF	TGCGCCAGCAGCTTGGTTACTAGCGGGAGCAATGAGCAGTTCTTC
TRBD1	TRBJ2-2	TRBV5-1	.	CASRAGTVNTGELFF	TGCGCCAGCAGGGCCGGGACAGTGAACACCGGGGAGCTGTTTTTT
.	TRBJ2-3	TRBV30	.	CAWGLGADGTDTQYF	TGTGCCTGGGGTCTAGGAGCGGACGGCACAGATACGCAGTATTTT
TRBD1	TRBJ1-5	TRBV5-6	.	CASSIRDRSNQPQHF	TGTGCCAGCAGCATCCGGGACAGGTCCAATCAGCCCCAGCATTTT
.	TRBJ2-4	TRBV5-4	.	CASSPGVEAKTIQYF	TGTGCCAGCAGCCCAGGAGTGGAAGCCAAAACCATTCAGTACTTC
.	TRBJ2-2	TRBV7-3	once	CASSPGRGPTGELFF	TGTGCCAGCAGCCCCGGGCGGGGGCCGACCGGGGAGCTGTTTTTT
.	TRBJ2-7	TRBV20-1	medium-sized	CSARIGGQQYF	TGCAGTGCTAGGATCGGTGGACAACAGTACTTC
TRBD1	TRBJ2-1	TRBV12-3/TRBV12-4	.	CASRFRGQYNEQFF	TGTGCCAGCAGGTTCAGGGGACAGTACAATGAGCAGTTCTTC
.	TRBJ2-2	TRBV5-1	few	CASSLTAQTGELFF	TGCGCCAGCAGCTTGACAGCGCAGACCGGGGAGCTGTTTTTT
.	TRBJ1-2	TRBV18	.	CASSQSEDYTF	TGTGCCAGCTCACAGTCGGAAGACTACACCTTC
TRBD2	TRBJ2-1	TRBV11-1	many	CASSWRTSGRTRNEQFF	TGTGCCAGCAGCTGGCGGACTAGCGGGAGAACGAGGAATGAGCAGTTCTTC
.	TRBJ1-4	TRBV20-1	many	CSARAGEGGYEKLFF	TGCAGTGCTAGAGCGGGGGAAGGGGGTTATGAAAAACTGTTTTTT
TRBD1	TRBJ2-7	TRBV7-6	.	CASSPIPGQDLPYEQYF	TGTGCCAGCAGCCCCATCCCGGGACAGGACCTGCCCTACGAGCAGTACTTC
.	TRBJ1-2	TRBV29-1	few	CSVERTDYGYTF	TGCAGCGTTGAAAGGACGGACTATGGCTACACCTTC
TRBD1	TRBJ1-5	TRBV7-2	few	CASSPTGGGNQPQHF	TGTGCCAGCAGCCCGACAGGGGGTGGTAATCAGCCCCAGCATTTT
.	TRBJ1-6	TRBV9	.	CASSQEVLNSPLHF	TGTGCCAGCAGCCAGGAGGTTTTGAATTCACCCCTCCACTTT
TRBD1	TRBJ2-3	TRBV7-4	many	CASSSPWTGRGTDTQYF	TGTGCCAGCAGCTCCCCTTGGACAGGCCGAGGGACAGATACGCAGTATTTT